This T cell receptor beta chain was identified during a study of blood T cell repertoires in COVID-19. The overall study: From the United States, Italy and Spain came samples of acute and convalescent COVID-19. Sources were T cells, B-cell-depleted T cells, or PBMCs; the material itself was cDNA or gDNA.

This clone was detected once. Source study methods: By means of reference gene primer amplification, nucleated cell counts were estimated. Libraries were prepared by immunoSEQ multiplex PCR; TCRdb keeps only in-frame clonotypes and omits some of them. Clonal size and the V and J genes are those of that table, whereas D and trimming came from the DNA. The sample shows about 11,000 clones, 80% to 90% of them seen only once. The TCR comes from a human donor in a cohort sampled during active COVID-19. The sample consisted of peripheral blood.

CDR3 region: CASSYQGTGGGNEQFF. In nucleotides, the CDR3 is TGTGCCAGCAGTTACCAAGGGACAGGGGGCGGAAATGAGCAGTTCTTC. The V call is TRBV6-5, the J call TRBJ2-1, with TRBD1 matching 12 bases. J lost 7 bases, V lost 2 bases, and 6 bases had no gene match. CDR3 length: 16 residues. Germline loops: CDR1 MNHEY, CDR2 SVGAGI.